These 24 T cell receptor beta chains were sequenced from one sample in a study of blood T cell repertoires in COVID-19. The assay was immunoSEQ multiplex PCR, and TCRdb's table has in-frame clones only and misses some. The repertoire consists of 250,000 to 350,000 clones, with under 90% occurring once and the leading ten covering 2.9%. Specimen: peripheral blood. The receptors were gathered from a woman in her thirties with COVID-19, enrolled during active disease.

This clone was seen just once. The chain combines TRBV18 with TRBJ2-7; 10 bases match TRBD1. The germline CDR1 and CDR2 sequences are KGHSH and LQKENI. This CDR3 is 16 amino acids long. Unmatched junction bases numbered 10, after V lost 3 bases and J lost 5 bases. In DNA, the CDR3 is TGTGCCAGCTCACCGGACCGGGACAGGGGAAAAGACGAGCAGTACTTC. Its translation is CASSPDRDRGKDEQYF.

The rearrangement links TRBV18 to TRBJ1-1; a weak D match, TRBD1 (5 bases). Germline loops: CDR1 KGHSH, CDR2 LQKENI. V lost 2 bases to trimming and J lost 1 base, with 11 bases between them. The CDR3 is made up of 15 amino acids. The CDR3 reads CASSPGQGSNTEAFF. The DNA of the CDR3 is TGTGCCAGCTCACCAGGCCAGGGATCGAACACTGAAGCTTTCTTT.

The rearrangement uses TRBV25-1 and TRBJ2-7, with TRBD2 matching 14 bases. With the DNA end fitting TRBJ2-1 better, the J assignment may be wrong. CDR3 length: 17 residues. Germline V gene sequence: CDR1 MGHDK, CDR2 SYGVNS. CDR3 in DNA: TGTGCCAGCAGTGAGGGGGGACTAGCGGGAGTAGTCAATGAGCAGTTCTTC. As protein: CASSEGGLAGVVNEQFF.

This clone was counted at least ten times. Other DNA variants within this sample encode the same CDR3. The chain carries TRBV19 and TRBJ1-1; 7 bases agree with TRBD1. Germline V gene data show CDR1 as LNHDA and CDR2 as SQIVND (reference sequence). Trimming at V came to 4 bases and at J to 2 bases, leaving 4 bases not matched to a gene. The CDR3 totals 14 residues. CDR3 in amino acids: CASSTGQSNTEAFF. CDR3 sequence (DNA): TGTGCCAGTAGTACGGGACAGTCCAACACTGAAGCTTTCTTT.

The rearrangement links TRBV3-1 (or the pseudogene TRBV3-2) to TRBJ1-2; 8 bases map to TRBD1. The CDR3 covers 13 residues. The V and J ends lost 4 bases and 8 bases, in that order; junction bases with no gene match: 6. Looked up from germline, CDR1 is LGHDT and CDR2 is YNNKEL (reference sequence). The CDR3 bases are TGTGCCAGCAGCCCCCGGACAGGGTACGGCTACACCTTC. Protein: CASSPRTGYGYTF.

The CDR3 DNA reads TGTGCCAGCAGCAACCCGGGGGTTATCGGGACTACTCCGAACACCGGGGAGCTGTTTTTT. Amino acid sequence: CASSNPGVIGTTPNTGELFF. V and J are TRBV21-1 and TRBJ2-2; TRBD2, the table's D call, was not compared with the DNA. TRBV21-1 is recorded as a pseudogene. The CDR3 extends over 20 amino acids.

This clone was seen once. This chain uses TRBV27 with TRBJ1-3, with TRBD1 as a possible D gene (5 bases). V was clipped by 6 bases and J by 2 bases, with 17 bases between them. The CDR3 consists of 16 residues. Germline CDR1 reads MNHEY; CDR2 reads SMNVEV (reference sequence). CDR3 loop: CASSRTLGVAGNTIYF. CDR3 coding DNA: TGTGCCAGCAGCCGCACCCTAGGGGTAGCTGGAAACACCATATATTTT.

The rearrangement joins TRBV7-6 to TRBJ2-3; D gene unclear. V dropped 7 bases and J dropped 2 bases, with 16 bases sitting between them. The CDR3 is 15 amino acids. Germline V CDR1 and CDR2: SGHVS, FNYEAQ. The CDR3 region is CASTLDAIVTDTQYF. CDR3 nucleotide sequence: TGTGCCAGCACCCTAGACGCGATAGTCACAGATACGCAGTATTTT.

A few counts support this clone. The rearrangement uses TRBV14 and TRBJ2-7; 10 bases match TRBD1. CDR1 and CDR2 from the germline V gene are SGHDN and FVKESK. With 0 bases clipped from V and 1 base from J, the junction kept 12 bases outside the gene matches. The CDR3 runs to 19 residues. CDR3 loop: CASSQDGQGVFVKSYEQYF. The CDR3 nucleotides read TGTGCCAGCAGCCAAGATGGACAGGGGGTGTTTGTCAAGTCCTACGAGCAGTACTTC.

J is TRBJ1-2 and V is TRBV5-6; 7 nucleotides match TRBD1. With 2 bases clipped from V and 3 bases from J, the junction kept 4 bases outside the gene matches. The CDR3 sequence is 14 residues long. CDR1 and CDR2 (germline): SGHDT, YYEEEE. CDR3 residues: CASSLQGPHYGYTF. The CDR3 DNA reads TGTGCCAGCAGCTTACAGGGGCCCCACTATGGCTACACCTTC.

CDR3 in amino acids: CASSQGLAGASYEQYF. In DNA form, the CDR3 reads TGTGCCAGCAGCCAAGGTCTAGCGGGAGCATCCTACGAGCAGTACTTC. The chain links TRBV3-1 (or the pseudogene TRBV3-2) to TRBJ2-7; 10 bases align to TRBD2. Trimming took 1 base from V and 1 from J; bases not matched to a gene: 4. The CDR3 extends over 16 amino acids. Germline lookup yields CDR1 LGHDT and CDR2 YNNKEL (reference sequence).

The V and J genes are TRBV28 and TRBJ1-2; the D gene is possibly TRBD1 (5 bases). This CDR3 region has 12 residues. CDR1 and CDR2 from the germline V gene are MDHEN and SYDVKM. Trimming took off 2 bases at V and 8 bases at J, with 9 bases between the two ends. The CDR3 reads CASSLAGIGYTF. CDR3 bases: TGTGCCAGCAGTTTAGCAGGGATCGGCTACACCTTC.

This clone was detected only once. This chain links TRBV30 with TRBJ1-6; D is unclear. This CDR3 has 14 amino acids. V was shortened by 0 bases and J by 6 bases, with 9 bases between the two germline ends. From germline, CDR1 is GTSNPN and CDR2 SVGIG (reference sequence). The CDR3 sequence is CAWSVSRFNSPLHF. Written as DNA, the CDR3 is TGTGCCTGGAGTGTCTCCCGGTTTAATTCACCCCTCCACTTT.

The chain links TRBV12-3 or TRBV12-4 to TRBJ1-6; 7 bases fit TRBD1. This CDR3 has 13 residues. V lost 6 bases and J lost 6; bases outside the gene matches: 2. DNA for the CDR3: TGTGCCAGCAGGGGACAGTCTAATTCACCCCTCCACTTT. Translated: CASRGQSNSPLHF.

The chain uses TRBV25-1 and TRBJ1-2, with a weak D call TRBD1 (5 bases). Germline-derived CDR1 and CDR2 are MGHDK and SYGVNS. This CDR3 comprises 15 residues. V lost 8 bases and J lost 4, with 20 bases in between. CDR3 in amino acids: CASPPRTGQPYGYTF. CDR3 nucleotides: TGTGCCAGCCCCCCAAGAACAGGACAACCCTATGGCTACACCTTC.

V usage is TRBV3-1 (or the pseudogene TRBV3-2) and J usage is TRBJ2-7, with TRBD1 matching over 10 bases. CDR3 length: 15 amino acids. Per the germline V gene, CDR1 is LGHDT and CDR2 is YNNKEL (reference sequence). The junction had 5 bases not matched to a gene; V was cut back by 1 base and J by 5 bases. The CDR3, as DNA: TGTGCCAGCAGCCAAGTGGGGGGACAGGGGCACGAGCAGTACTTC. This translates into CASSQVGGQGHEQYF.

The rearrangement links TRBV12-5 to TRBJ1-2; D might be TRBD1 (5 bases). V was cut by 5 bases and J by 5 bases, with 15 bases left in between. In germline, CDR1 is LGHNT, CDR2 FRNRAP. CDR3 length: 14 residues. The CDR3 DNA reads TGTGCTAGTGGTCCCTCACGGGGGTCATATGGCTACACCTTC. Protein product: CASGPSRGSYGYTF.

The V gene is TRBV5-1, the J gene TRBJ1-4, with a tentative D call TRBD1 (5 bases). The V gene's germline CDR1 is SGHRS and CDR2 YFSETQ. Trimming stripped 0 bases from V and 0 bases from J, with 9 bases between. The length of the CDR3 is 16 residues. In DNA, the CDR3 is TGCGCCAGCAGCTTGGATTGGGGGGCAACTAATGAAAAACTGTTTTTT. Its protein product is CASSLDWGATNEKLFF.

This chain joins TRBV24-1 and TRBJ2-1; TRBD2 matches 10 bases. This CDR3 comprises 18 residues. Looked up from germline, CDR1 is KGHDR and CDR2 is SFDVKD. V lost 4 bases, J lost 7 bases, and 15 bases stayed unmatched. This chain's CDR3 is CATSDHNSGLAGANEQFF. The CDR3 DNA follows: TGTGCCACCAGTGACCACAACTCGGGTCTAGCGGGAGCTAATGAGCAGTTCTTC.

This rearrangement joins TRBV19 to TRBJ2-5; a weak D match, TRBD2 (6 bases). CDR1 is LNHDA, CDR2 SQIVND, per germline (reference sequence). The germline V and J ends were trimmed by 3 bases and 4 bases, with 9 bases remaining between them. The CDR3 is 13 residues long. CDR3 loop: CASSMRERETQYF. The CDR3 DNA reads TGTGCCAGTAGTATGCGGGAACGAGAGACCCAGTACTTC. The full variable domain, its missing parts supplied by reference TRBV19 and TRBJ2-5, is DGGITQSPKYLFRKEGQNVTLSCEQNLNHDAMYWYRQDPGQGLRLIYYSQIVNDFQKGDIAEGYSVSREKKESFPLTVTSAQKNPTAFYLCASSMRERETQYFGPGTRLLVL.

CDR3: CATWGEGYTF. In DNA form, the CDR3 reads TGTGCCACCTGGGGCGAGGGCTACACCTTC. The chain joins TRBV10-3 to TRBJ1-2, with a tentative D call TRBD1 (5 bases). Germline values: CDR1 ENHRY, CDR2 SYGVKD. This CDR3 has 10 residues. With 10 bases removed from V and 8 bases from J, the gap between germline ends came to 11 bases.

CDR3 residues: CASSPPDRGNYGYTF. DNA of the CDR3: TGTGCCAGCAGCCCACCCGACAGGGGAAACTATGGCTACACCTTC. V and J are TRBV28 and TRBJ1-2; the match to TRBD1 covers 8 bases. V shed 6 bases, J shed 2 bases, and the junction held 8 bases outside the gene matches. This CDR3 comprises 15 residues. Germline lookup yields CDR1 MDHEN and CDR2 SYDVKM.

The chain links TRBV28 to TRBJ2-7; TRBD1 matches 7 bases. This CDR3 has 15 residues. Germline V gives CDR1 MDHEN, CDR2 SYDVKM. V gave up 6 bases and J gave up 3 bases; unmatched junction bases: 11. The CDR3 sequence is CASSPADRDSYEQYF. The CDR3 region has the DNA TGTGCCAGCAGCCCCGCCGACAGGGATAGCTACGAGCAGTACTTC.

The V call is TRBV19, the J call TRBJ2-1, with 7 bases fitting TRBD2. Per germline, CDR1 LNHDA and CDR2 SQIVND (reference sequence). Trimming took 4 bases from V and 15 from J; bases not matched to a gene: 15. This CDR3 has 14 amino acids. The CDR3 loop is CASSTLGGEKGWFF. The CDR3 DNA sequence: TGTGCCAGTAGTACCCTGGGGGGGGAGAAGGGGTGGTTCTTC.